What follows are 24 T cell receptor beta chains derived from one specimen sequenced in a study of OX40 agonist ivuxolimab in advanced cancers. The data were produced by immunoSEQ multiplex PCR, yet TCRdb's version contains in-frame clones alone and is incomplete. This table has around 82,000 clones, about 90% appearing once. Material: CD4+ or CD8+ T cells sorted from blood, obtained in a trial of the OX40 agonist ivuxolimab. The receptor source for this set is an adult with an advanced solid tumor such as melanoma, head and neck, liver or kidney cancer.

The gene calls are TRBV30 and TRBJ2-7; TRBD1 matches at 9 bases. The V gene end was trimmed by 3 bases and the J gene end by 4 bases; junction bases not matched to a gene: 7. Per germline, CDR1 GTSNPN and CDR2 SVGIG (reference sequence). The CDR3 spans 14 residues. CDR3 nucleotides: TGTGCCTGGAGCGTACCGGACAGGGGATACGAGCAGTACTTC. It yields the protein CAWSVPDRGYEQYF.

V usage is TRBV28 and J usage is TRBJ2-1; D is unresolved. V lost 6 bases and J lost 6, with 21 bases in between. The CDR3 contains 16 residues. The germline gives CDR1 MDHEN, CDR2 SYDVKM. The CDR3 bases are TGTGCCAGCAGAGAAACCACCGGGTCCCACATCAATGAGCAGTTCTTC. As protein: CASRETTGSHINEQFF.

This chain uses TRBV19 with TRBJ2-1; 12 bases map to TRBD2. This CDR3 is built from 16 residues. Germline V gene lookup returns CDR1 LNHDA and CDR2 SQIVND (reference sequence). The V segment lost 6 bases and the J segment 3 bases; nucleotides outside the gene matches: 6. The CDR3 sequence is CASSLTSGRIYNEQFF. The CDR3 nucleotides read TGTGCCAGTAGCCTTACTAGCGGGAGGATCTACAATGAGCAGTTCTTC.

The rearrangement joins TRBV6-5 to TRBJ1-2, with D possibly being TRBD1 (5 bases). The germline V gene has CDR1 MNHEY and CDR2 SVGAGI. CDR3 size: 14 residues. Deletions cut 7 bases from V and 8 bases from J, with 20 bases between. CDR3 protein: CASTSPGVNRGYTF. The DNA of the CDR3 is TGTGCCAGCACATCCCCGGGGGTCAATCGAGGCTACACCTTC.

On this clone: In the same sample, other DNA sequences code for this CDR3. The chain employs TRBV15 and TRBJ2-7; 10 bases agree with TRBD1. Trimming cost V 5 bases and J 3 bases; bases outside gene matches: 13. Germline values: CDR1 LNHNV, CDR2 YYDKDF (reference sequence). The CDR3 consists of 17 residues. CDR3 sequence reads: CATSGRQGAATHYEQYF. CDR3 DNA sequence: TGTGCCACCAGCGGCCGACAGGGGGCCGCAACCCACTACGAGCAGTACTTC.

The chain has TRBV27 and TRBJ2-1, with D perhaps matching TRBD1 or TRBD2 (6 bases each). Germline values: CDR1 MNHEY, CDR2 SMNVEV (reference sequence). The CDR3 is made up of 13 amino acids. V lost 6 bases, J lost 5 bases, and 11 bases lay in between. CDR3 in DNA: TGTGCCAGCAGGTCGGGGGCGAACAATGAGCAGTTCTTC. This sequence encodes CASRSGANNEQFF.

In DNA, the CDR3 is TGTGCCAGTAGTCCACAGGGGGCGGGCGGGGAGCTGTTTTTT. It codes for CASSPQGAGGELFF. This sequence joins TRBV19 and TRBJ2-2; the match to TRBD1 covers 9 bases. The CDR3 is made up of 14 amino acids. Trimming cost V 5 bases and J 7 bases; bases outside gene matches: 5. CDR1 is LNHDA, CDR2 SQIVND, per germline (reference sequence). The complete variable domain, with remaining parts taken from reference TRBV19 and TRBJ2-2, reads DGGITQSPKYLFRKEGQNVTLSCEQNLNHDAMYWYRQDPGQGLRLIYYSQIVNDFQKGDIAEGYSVSREKKESFPLTVTSAQKNPTAFYLCASSPQGAGGELFFGEGSRLTVL.

The chain uses TRBV7-2 and TRBJ2-7; D gene ambiguous. Germline V gene data show CDR1 as SGHTA and CDR2 as FQGNSA. This CDR3 contains 15 residues. V was trimmed by 5 bases and J by 0 bases, leaving 14 bases between them. CDR3 region: CASSLAGGGSYEQYF. The CDR3 nucleotides read TGTGCCAGCAGCCTTGCCGGTGGCGGCTCCTACGAGCAGTACTTC.

This chain uses TRBV4-1 with TRBJ2-5, with a weak D call TRBD2 (5 bases). The CDR3 runs 17 residues. Trimming stripped 0 bases from V and 7 bases from J, with 21 bases between. Germline CDR1 reads MGHRA; CDR2 reads YSYEKL. CDR3: CASSQEGSSRGPGTQYF. DNA of the CDR3: TGCGCCAGCAGCCAAGAAGGGAGTAGCCGAGGCCCAGGGACCCAGTACTTC.

The chain joins TRBV11-3 to TRBJ2-5, with D tentatively TRBD1 (6 bases). The CDR3 covers 14 residues. The germline CDR1 and CDR2 sequences are SGHNT and YENEEA. The germline V and J ends were trimmed by 1 base and 5 bases, with 11 bases remaining between them. The CDR3 coding sequence is TGTGCCAGCAGCTTAGGGGGGCAGGGGGAGACCCAGTACTTC. It yields the protein CASSLGGQGETQYF.

CDR3 sequence (DNA): TGCGCCAGCAGCCAGCAGACAGGGACCTACGAGCAGTACTTC. Its translation: CASSQQTGTYEQYF. V usage is TRBV4-3 and J usage is TRBJ2-7; 7 bases line up with TRBD1. The CDR3 covers 14 residues. Germline CDR1 is LGHNA and CDR2 is YSLEER. After removal of 3 bases from V and 2 bases from J, the junction contained 4 bases not matched to a gene.

This chain links TRBV28 with TRBJ2-7, with D possibly matching TRBD1 (6 bases). The germline V gene has CDR1 MDHEN and CDR2 SYDVKM. The CDR3 totals 13 residues. Trimming pared 8 bases from V and 0 bases from J, leaving 11 bases between. The CDR3 region is CASHQDSSYEQYF. CDR3 DNA: TGTGCCAGCCATCAGGACAGCTCCTACGAGCAGTACTTC. Full variable domain (rest looked up from reference TRBV28 and TRBJ2-7): DVKVTQSSRYLVKRTGEKVFLECVQDMDHENMFWYRQDPGLGLRLIYFSYDVKMKEKGDIPEGYSVSREKKERFSLILESASTNQTSMYLCASHQDSSYEQYFGPGTRLTVT.

This clone is deemed medium-sized. CDR3 in DNA: TGTGCCAGCACGCAGTTCTCCTACGAGCAGTACTTC. Translated: CASTQFSYEQYF. This chain uses TRBV2 with TRBJ2-7; no clear D. The CDR3 is 12 amino acids. CDR1 is SNHLY and CDR2 is FYNNEI in the germline V gene. Trimming removed 7 bases from V and 0 bases from J, with 7 bases in between.

The CDR3 DNA follows: TGTGCCAGCAGCTCCCTGGACAGGGTAGGTGGGGCCAACGTCCTGACTTTC. Its protein product is CASSSLDRVGGANVLTF. This rearrangement joins TRBV5-4 to TRBJ2-6, with TRBD1 matching 8 bases. Germline CDR1 and CDR2: SGHNT and YYREEE (reference sequence). The CDR3 sequence is 17 residues long. V shed 3 bases, J shed 3 bases, and the junction held 8 bases outside the gene matches.

This clone was seen more than once but under ten times. This chain joins TRBV5-8 and TRBJ2-3; 10 positions match TRBD1. Unmatched junction bases numbered 1, after V lost 3 bases and J lost 3 bases. This CDR3 is built from 14 residues. Germline CDR1 and CDR2: SGHTS and YDEGEE. The CDR3 sequence is CASSWGQGTDTQYF. CDR3 sequence (DNA): TGTGCCAGCAGCTGGGGACAGGGGACAGATACGCAGTATTTT.

This rearrangement joins TRBV7-3 to TRBJ2-1, with D perhaps TRBD1 or TRBD2 (5 bases each). Germline V CDR1 and CDR2: SGHTA, FQGTGA. The CDR3 has 14 amino acids. V lost 3 bases and J 3 bases, leaving 9 bases between the germline ends. CDR3 DNA: TGTGCCAGCAGCTTCGGGGCAAACTACAATGAGCAGTTCTTC. It encodes CASSFGANYNEQFF.

The V gene is TRBV7-6, the J gene TRBJ2-1; D gene unclear. The CDR3 covers 13 residues. Per the germline V gene, CDR1 is SGHVS and CDR2 is FNYEAQ. Deletions cut 5 bases from V and 1 base from J, with 6 bases between. CDR3 in amino acids: CASSPGSYNEQFF. CDR3 sequence (DNA): TGTGCCAGCAGCCCAGGTTCCTACAATGAGCAGTTCTTC.

Details on this clone: One junction end disagrees with the germline gene, perhaps due to a read error. V and J are TRBV7-7 and TRBJ2-7; the match to TRBD2 covers 8 bases. The CDR3 consists of 14 residues. The V gene's germline CDR1 is SSHAT and CDR2 FNYEAQ (reference sequence). CDR3 in amino acids: CASSLAAGGGEQYF. The DNA of the CDR3 is TGTGCTAGCAGCTTAGCGGCGGGGGGAGGCGAGCAGTACTTC.

The V call is TRBV19, the J call TRBJ2-3; 9 nucleotides match TRBD2. V gave up 6 bases and J gave up 5 bases; unmatched junction bases: 15. This CDR3 contains 17 residues. Germline loops: CDR1 LNHDA, CDR2 SQIVND (reference sequence). CDR3 sequence reads: CASSRSVWLAGKDTQYF. The CDR3 bases are TGTGCCAGTAGCCGGAGCGTATGGCTAGCGGGAAAAGATACGCAGTATTTT.

This rearrangement joins TRBV6-5 to TRBJ2-3, with TRBD2 matching 9 bases. Trimming removed 6 bases from V and 4 bases from J; junction bases left unmatched: 5. Germline V gene data show CDR1 as MNHEY and CDR2 as SVGAGI. The CDR3 has 14 residues. In DNA form, the CDR3 reads TGTGCCAGCAGGGTGGCGGGAGGGGCAGATACGCAGTATTTT. Translated: CASRVAGGADTQYF.

The V and J genes are TRBV5-1 and TRBJ1-4; D unclear. Trimming took off 2 bases at V and 3 bases at J, with 8 bases between the two ends. Germline V gene lookup returns CDR1 SGHRS and CDR2 YFSETQ. The CDR3 contains 14 residues. The CDR3 region has the DNA TGCGCCAGCAGCTTTGGGAATGCTAATGAAAAACTGTTTTTT. Translated: CASSFGNANEKLFF. Supplemented by reference TRBV5-1 and TRBJ1-4, the full variable domain reads KAGVTQTPRYLIKTRGQQVTLSCSPISGHRSVSWYQQTPGQGLQFLFEYFSETQRNKGNFPGRFSGRQFSNSRSEMNVSTLELGDSALYLCASSFGNANEKLFFGSGTQLSVL.

This clone came up once. The gene calls are TRBV2 and TRBJ2-7; TRBD1 matches at 10 bases. Germline CDR1 SNHLY, CDR2 FYNNEI. This CDR3 has 15 amino acids. Germline trimming cut 4 bases from V and 0 bases from J; bases unmatched to any gene: 3. CDR3 residues: CASSVGQGGSYEQYF. DNA of the CDR3: TGTGCCAGCAGTGTCGGACAGGGGGGCTCCTACGAGCAGTACTTC.

The rearrangement links TRBV9 to TRBJ2-3; D may correspond to TRBD1 or TRBD2 (5 bases each). V lost 7 bases and J 6 bases, leaving 12 bases between the germline ends. CDR1 is SGDLS, CDR2 YYNGEE, per germline. The CDR3 length is 12 residues. Here the CDR3 reads CASGFGTDTQYF. Written as DNA, the CDR3 is TGTGCCAGCGGTTTCGGGACGGATACGCAGTATTTT.

This chain joins TRBV7-9 and TRBJ2-5; TRBD1 matches at 7 bases. The CDR3 has 15 residues. Germline V gene sequence: CDR1 SEHNR, CDR2 FQNEAQ (reference sequence). Germline trimming cut 2 bases from V and 4 bases from J; bases unmatched to any gene: 7. The CDR3 bases are TGTGCCAGCAGCTTACACGAGGGGGCGGTAGAGACCCAGTACTTC. This encodes CASSLHEGAVETQYF.